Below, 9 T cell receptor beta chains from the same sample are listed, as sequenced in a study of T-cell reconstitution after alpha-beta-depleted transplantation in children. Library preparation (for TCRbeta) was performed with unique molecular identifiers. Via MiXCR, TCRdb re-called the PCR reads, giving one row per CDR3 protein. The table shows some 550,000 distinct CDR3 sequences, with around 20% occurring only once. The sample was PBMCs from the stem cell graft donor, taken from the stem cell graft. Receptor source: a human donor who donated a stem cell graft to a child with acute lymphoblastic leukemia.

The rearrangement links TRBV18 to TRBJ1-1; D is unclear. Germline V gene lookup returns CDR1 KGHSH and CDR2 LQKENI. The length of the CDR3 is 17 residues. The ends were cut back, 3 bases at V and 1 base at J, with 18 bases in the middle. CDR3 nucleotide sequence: TGTGCCAGCTCACCGGCAATGCAGGTAGGGTCGAACACTGAAGCTTTCTTT. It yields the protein CASSPAMQVGSNTEAFF.

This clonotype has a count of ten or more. CDR3 nucleotides: TGTGCCAGCAGCTTGCGTGGGGGAGAGACCCAGTACTTC. Residues: CASSLRGGETQYF. V gene TRBV7-9 combines with J gene TRBJ2-5, with D perhaps being TRBD1 or TRBD2 (5 bases each). The V gene lost 3 bases and the J gene lost 4 bases, with 9 bases spanning the gap. The germline gives CDR1 SEHNR, CDR2 FQNEAQ (reference sequence). The CDR3 runs 13 residues.

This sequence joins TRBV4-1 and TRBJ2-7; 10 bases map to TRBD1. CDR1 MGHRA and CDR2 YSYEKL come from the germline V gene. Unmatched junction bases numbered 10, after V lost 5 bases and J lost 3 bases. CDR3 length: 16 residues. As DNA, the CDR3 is TGCGCCAGCAGCGTCCTTGGGACAGGGGTTTTCTACGAGCAGTACTTC. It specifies CASSVLGTGVFYEQYF.

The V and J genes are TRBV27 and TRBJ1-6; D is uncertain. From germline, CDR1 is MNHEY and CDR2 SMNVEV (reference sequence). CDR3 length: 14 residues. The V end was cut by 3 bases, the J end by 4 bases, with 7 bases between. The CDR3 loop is CASSLEGYNSPLHF. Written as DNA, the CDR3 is TGTGCCAGCAGTTTGGAGGGATATAATTCACCCCTCCACTTT.

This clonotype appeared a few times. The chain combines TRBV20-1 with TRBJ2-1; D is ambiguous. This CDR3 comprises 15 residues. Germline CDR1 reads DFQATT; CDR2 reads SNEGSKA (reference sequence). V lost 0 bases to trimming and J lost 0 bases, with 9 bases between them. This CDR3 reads CSARDPRSSYNEQFF. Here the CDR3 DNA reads TGCAGTGCTAGAGATCCCCGGAGCTCCTACAATGAGCAGTTCTTC.

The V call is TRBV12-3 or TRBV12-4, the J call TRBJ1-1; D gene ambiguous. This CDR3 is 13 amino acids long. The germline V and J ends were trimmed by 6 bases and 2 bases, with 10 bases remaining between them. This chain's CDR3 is CASSSSVNTEAFF. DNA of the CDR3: TGTGCCAGCAGCTCATCGGTCAACACTGAAGCTTTCTTT.

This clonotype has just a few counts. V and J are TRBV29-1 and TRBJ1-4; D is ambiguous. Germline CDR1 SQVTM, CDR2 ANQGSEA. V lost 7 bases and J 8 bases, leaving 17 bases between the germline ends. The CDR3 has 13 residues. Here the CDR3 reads CSALMGREEKLFF. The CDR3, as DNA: TGCAGCGCCTTGATGGGGAGAGAAGAAAAACTGTTTTTT.

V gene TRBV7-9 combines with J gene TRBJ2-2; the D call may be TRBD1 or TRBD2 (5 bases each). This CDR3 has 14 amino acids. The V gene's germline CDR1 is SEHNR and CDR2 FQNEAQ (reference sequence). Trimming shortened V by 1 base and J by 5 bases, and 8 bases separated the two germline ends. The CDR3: CASSLGDGTGELFF. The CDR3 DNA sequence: TGTGCCAGCAGCTTAGGGGACGGAACCGGGGAGCTGTTTTTT.

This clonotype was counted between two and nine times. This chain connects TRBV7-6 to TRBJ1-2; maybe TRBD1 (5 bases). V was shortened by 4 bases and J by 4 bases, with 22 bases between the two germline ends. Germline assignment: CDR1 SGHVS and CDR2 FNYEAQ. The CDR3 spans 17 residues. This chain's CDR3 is CASSSRVNRGLSYGYTF. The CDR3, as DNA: TGTGCCAGCAGCTCCAGGGTTAACCGGGGCCTATCCTATGGCTACACCTTC.